This T cell receptor beta chain derives from a study of blood T cell repertoires in COVID-19. Seattle patients were enrolled while actively infected and followed longitudinally. Per the authors' pipeline: Nucleated cell counts were estimated from reference gene primer amplification. Here immunoSEQ multiplex PCR was the method, and the copy in TCRdb shows in-frame clones only, minus some. The DNA gave D and trimming, while V, J and clone size come from that table. The table includes hundreds of thousands of clones, nearly 90% detected once. The CDR3 has 17 amino acids. Germline V gene sequence: CDR1 MDHEN, CDR2 SYDVKM. V was pared by 5 bases and J by 10 bases, with 17 bases of the junction left unmatched.

The V call is TRBV28, the J call TRBJ1-4; 9 bases agree with TRBD1. The TCR was taken from a woman aged 40 to 50 with COVID-19, enrolled during active disease. Sequencing was carried out using peripheral blood. CDR3 region: CASSPLLGQGSGGKLFF. The CDR3 DNA reads as TGTGCCAGCAGTCCCCTATTGGGACAGGGATCGGGAGGAAAACTGTTTTTT.